This TCR beta chain appears in the sequencing data of a study of PD-1 blockade in classical Hodgkin lymphoma. Across the study: Patients in the cohort were put on intravenous nivolumab, 3 mg/kg every 2 weeks. The study's findings and limits: Reported baseline diversity: healthy donors highest, relapsed/refractory patients lowest.

Autologous stem cell transplantation was followed by relapse in every patient, and brentuximab vedotin exposure varied. As regards this clone: Its antigen is as yet unknown.

Measured with immunoSEQ multiplex PCR; TCRdb has only the in-frame clones, and not every one. Here the sample spans about 110,000 clones, roughly nine tenths being singletons. CDR3 length: 16 amino acids. The germline V gene has CDR1 SGHAT and CDR2 FQNNGV. V shed 5 bases and J 2 bases; nucleotides not matched to a gene: 8. The sequencing here drew on peripheral blood mononuclear cells (PBMCs), taken before the second cycle of nivolumab. This sequence originates from a human donor with classical Hodgkin lymphoma. V and J are TRBV11-2 and TRBJ2-3, with TRBD1 matching over 9 bases. CDR3: CASSRNRDRVTDTQYF. Here the CDR3 DNA reads TGTGCCAGCAGCCGGAACCGGGACAGGGTCACAGATACGCAGTATTTT.